This T cell receptor beta chain was captured in a study of T cell responses to AZD1222 COVID-19 vaccine. Overall study findings and caveats: Possibly, clonal diversity was underestimated; donors were largely white British and included more females. Of the AZD1222 recipients, only 5 or 6 were seropositive at baseline. Every sample of the repertoires postdated the peak T cell response. Unmutated regions of variants are reportedly targeted by nearly half of spike-specific TCRs.

This CDR3 has 14 amino acids. The germline CDR1 and CDR2 sequences are MNHEY and SVGAGI. Deletions cut 2 bases from V and 6 bases from J, with 14 bases between. This clone turned up a few times. The antigen is undetermined. The assay was immunoSEQ multiplex PCR, and TCRdb's table has in-frame clones only and misses some. The repertoire includes more than 100,000 clones, 86% of them detected once, and about 7.8% sits in the top ten. The receptor comes from an adult in good health. The sequencing used peripheral blood, collected on day 0 of AZD1222 vaccination. The chain has TRBV6-5 and TRBJ2-7, with unresolved D. The CDR3 coding sequence is TGTGCCAGCAGTTACGCCCGGGCATCGTTCGAGCAGTACTTC. It codes for CASSYARASFEQYF.